The clone carrying this TCR beta chain was seen repeatedly, ten times or more. These data come from a study of T-cell reconstitution after alpha-beta-depleted transplantation in children. Library preparation (for TCRbeta) was performed with unique molecular identifiers. TCRdb reprocessed the PCR reads via MiXCR and lists one record per CDR3 protein. The sample yields approximately 640,000 distinct CDR3 sequences, approximately 16% seen once. The CDR3 totals 13 residues. V was clipped by 5 bases and J by 7 bases, with 11 bases between them. Per the germline V gene, CDR1 is SGHTA and CDR2 is FQGTGA. The clonotype originates from a human donor who donated a stem cell graft to a child with acute myeloid leukemia. The rearrangement uses TRBV7-3 and TRBJ2-2; D is unclear. This material consisted of PBMCs from the stem cell graft donor, taken from the stem cell graft. Written as DNA, the CDR3 is TGTGCCAGCAGCCCCAGCCTAGACGGGGAGCTGTTTTTT. The encoded protein is CASSPSLDGELFF.